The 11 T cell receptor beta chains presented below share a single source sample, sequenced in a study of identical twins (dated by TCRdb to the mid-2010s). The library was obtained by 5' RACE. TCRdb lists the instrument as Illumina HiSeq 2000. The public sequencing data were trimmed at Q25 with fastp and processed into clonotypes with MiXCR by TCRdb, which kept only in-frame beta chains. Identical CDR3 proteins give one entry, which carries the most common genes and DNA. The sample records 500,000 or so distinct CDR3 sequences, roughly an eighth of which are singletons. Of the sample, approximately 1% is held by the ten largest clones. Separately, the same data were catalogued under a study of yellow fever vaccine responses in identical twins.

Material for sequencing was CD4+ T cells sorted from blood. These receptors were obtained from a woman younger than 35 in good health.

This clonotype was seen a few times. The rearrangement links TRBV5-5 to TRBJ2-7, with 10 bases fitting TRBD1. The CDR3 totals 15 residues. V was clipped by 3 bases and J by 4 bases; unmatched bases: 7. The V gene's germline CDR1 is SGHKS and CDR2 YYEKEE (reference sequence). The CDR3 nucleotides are TGTGCCAGCAGCTCAACCGGGACAGGGGTGTACGAGCAGTACTTC. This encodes CASSSTGTGVYEQYF. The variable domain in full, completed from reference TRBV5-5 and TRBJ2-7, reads DAGVTQSPTHLIKTRGQQVTLRCSPISGHKSVSWYQQVLGQGPQFIFQYYEKEERGRGNFPDRFSARQFPNYSSELNVNALLLGDSALYLCASSSTGTGVYEQYFGPGTRLTVT.

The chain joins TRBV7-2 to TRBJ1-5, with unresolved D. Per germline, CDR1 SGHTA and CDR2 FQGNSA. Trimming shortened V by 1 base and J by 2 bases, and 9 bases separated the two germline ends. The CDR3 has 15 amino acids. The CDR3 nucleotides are TGTGCCAGCAGCTTAGTTACTGGAGGCAATCAGCCCCAGCATTTT. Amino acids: CASSLVTGGNQPQHF.

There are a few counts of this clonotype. The CDR3 here is CASSPIGAGGGYTF. The CDR3 DNA follows: TGTGCCAGCTCACCAATCGGAGCAGGGGGTGGCTACACCTTC. V and J are TRBV18 and TRBJ1-2, with 7 bases aligning to TRBD1. The J segment lost 7 bases and the V segment lost 2 bases, leaving 7 bases of the junction unmatched. Per the germline V gene, CDR1 is KGHSH and CDR2 is LQKENI. This CDR3 has 14 amino acids.

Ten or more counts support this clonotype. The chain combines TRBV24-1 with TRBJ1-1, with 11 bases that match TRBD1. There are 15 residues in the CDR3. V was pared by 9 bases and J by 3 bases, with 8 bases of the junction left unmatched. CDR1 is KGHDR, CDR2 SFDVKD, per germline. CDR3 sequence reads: CATRGQGALDTEAFF. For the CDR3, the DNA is TGTGCCACCCGAGGACAGGGGGCGTTGGACACTGAAGCTTTCTTT.

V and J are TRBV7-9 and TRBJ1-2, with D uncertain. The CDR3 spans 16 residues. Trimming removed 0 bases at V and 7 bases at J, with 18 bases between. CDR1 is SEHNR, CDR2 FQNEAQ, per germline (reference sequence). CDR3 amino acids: CASSLALSGEVAGYTF. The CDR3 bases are TGTGCCAGCAGCTTAGCCCTATCCGGGGAGGTGGCTGGCTACACCTTC.

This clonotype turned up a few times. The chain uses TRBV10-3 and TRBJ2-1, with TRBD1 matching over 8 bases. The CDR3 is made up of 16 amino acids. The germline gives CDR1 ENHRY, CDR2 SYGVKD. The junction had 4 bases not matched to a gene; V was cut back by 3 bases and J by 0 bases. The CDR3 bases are TGTGCCATCAGTGATTCCGGGACAGGCTCCTACAATGAGCAGTTCTTC. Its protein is CAISDSGTGSYNEQFF.

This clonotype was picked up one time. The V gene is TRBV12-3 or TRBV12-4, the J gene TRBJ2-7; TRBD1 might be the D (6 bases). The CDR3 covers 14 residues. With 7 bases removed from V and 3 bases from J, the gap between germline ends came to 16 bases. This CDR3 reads CASTAGTYYYEQYF. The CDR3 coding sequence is TGTGCCAGCACAGCTGGGACATACTACTACGAGCAGTACTTC.

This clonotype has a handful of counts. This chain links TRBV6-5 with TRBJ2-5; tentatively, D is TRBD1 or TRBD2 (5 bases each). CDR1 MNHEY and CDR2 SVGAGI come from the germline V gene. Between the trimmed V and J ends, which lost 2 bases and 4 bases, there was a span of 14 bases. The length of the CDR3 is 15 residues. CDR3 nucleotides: TGTGCCAGCAGTTACCAGGGAGCCCCTAGAGAGACCCAGTACTTC. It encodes CASSYQGAPRETQYF.

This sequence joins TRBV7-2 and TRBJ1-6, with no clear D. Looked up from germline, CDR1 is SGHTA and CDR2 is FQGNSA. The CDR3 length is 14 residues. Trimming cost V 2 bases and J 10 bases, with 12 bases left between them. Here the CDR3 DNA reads TGTGCCAGCAGCTTATTAGGGCTATCCTCACCCCTCCACTTT. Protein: CASSLLGLSSPLHF.

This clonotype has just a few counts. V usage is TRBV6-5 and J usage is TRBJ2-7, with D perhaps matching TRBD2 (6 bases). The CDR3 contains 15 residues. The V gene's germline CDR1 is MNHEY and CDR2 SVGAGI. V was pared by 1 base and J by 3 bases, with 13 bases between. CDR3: CASSYFRGGGYEQYF. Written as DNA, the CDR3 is TGTGCCAGCAGTTACTTTCGGGGAGGTGGCTACGAGCAGTACTTC.

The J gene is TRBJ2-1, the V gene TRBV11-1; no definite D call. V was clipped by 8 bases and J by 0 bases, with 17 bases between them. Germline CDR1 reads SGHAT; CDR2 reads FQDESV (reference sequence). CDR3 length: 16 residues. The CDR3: CASGPRRPGSYNEQFF. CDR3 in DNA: TGTGCCAGCGGACCCCGAAGGCCAGGCTCCTACAATGAGCAGTTCTTC.